The next 5 T cell receptor beta chains were all read from a single sample in a study of T cell changes during pregnancy in multiple sclerosis. The assay was immunoSEQ multiplex PCR, and TCRdb's table has in-frame clones only and misses some. The sample carries roughly 90,000 clones, approximately 90% recorded once. This sample comprised peripheral blood, obtained before pregnancy. The receptor set was obtained from a female donor with multiple sclerosis, enrolled in a pregnancy study.

This chain joins TRBV5-4 and TRBJ2-7, with D unresolved. Trimming shortened V by 0 bases and J by 3 bases, and 10 bases separated the two germline ends. The germline V gene has CDR1 SGHNT and CDR2 YYREEE (reference sequence). The CDR3 totals 14 residues. The CDR3 coding sequence is TGTGCCAGCAGCTTGGAAGTGGGCAGCTACGAGCAGTACTTC. Its translation is CASSLEVGSYEQYF. The full variable domain, in which reference TRBV5-4 and TRBJ2-7 provide the parts outside the CDR3, is ETGVTQSPTHLIKTRGQQVTLRCSSQSGHNTVSWYQQALGQGPQFIFQYYREEENGRGNFPPRFSGLQFPNYSSELNVNALELDDSALYLCASSLEVGSYEQYFGPGTRLTVT.

The chain links TRBV7-8 to TRBJ1-3, with D possibly being TRBD1 (5 bases). The CDR3 sequence is 15 residues long. Trimming stripped 5 bases from V and 4 bases from J, with 15 bases between. Looked up from germline, CDR1 is SGHVS and CDR2 is FQNEAQ. The CDR3: CASSPRGGEGNTIYF. The CDR3 nucleotides read TGTGCCAGCAGCCCCCGTGGGGGGGAAGGAAACACCATATATTTT.

The V and J genes are TRBV6-6 and TRBJ1-2; D is uncertain. Per the germline V gene, CDR1 is MNHNY and CDR2 is SVGAGI (reference sequence). Deletions cut 0 bases from V and 4 bases from J, with 9 bases between. The CDR3 totals 14 residues. CDR3 nucleotides: TGTGCCAGCAGTTACTCAACAGAAACCTATGGCTACACCTTC. Amino acids: CASSYSTETYGYTF.

The sample holds a few counts of this clone. The chain is built from TRBV5-1 and TRBJ2-1; TRBD2 matches at 10 bases. The V segment lost 3 bases and the J segment 4 bases; nucleotides outside the gene matches: 4. Germline CDR1 is SGHRS and CDR2 is YFSETQ. This CDR3 contains 15 residues. CDR3 amino acids: CASSSTSGLYNEQFF. DNA for the CDR3: TGCGCCAGCAGCTCGACTAGCGGGTTATACAATGAGCAGTTCTTC. Complete variable domain (other parts from reference TRBV5-1 and TRBJ2-1): KAGVTQTPRYLIKTRGQQVTLSCSPISGHRSVSWYQQTPGQGLQFLFEYFSETQRNKGNFPGRFSGRQFSNSRSEMNVSTLELGDSALYLCASSSTSGLYNEQFFGPGTRLTVL.

The V gene is TRBV7-9, the J gene TRBJ1-1, with 7 bases fitting TRBD1. V was pared by 5 bases and J by 5 bases, with 8 bases of the junction left unmatched. The germline V gene encodes CDR1 SEHNR and CDR2 FQNEAQ (reference sequence). CDR3 size: 14 residues. CDR3 region: CASSGIGGRTEAFF. DNA of the CDR3: TGTGCCAGCAGCGGTATAGGGGGCCGAACTGAAGCTTTCTTT.